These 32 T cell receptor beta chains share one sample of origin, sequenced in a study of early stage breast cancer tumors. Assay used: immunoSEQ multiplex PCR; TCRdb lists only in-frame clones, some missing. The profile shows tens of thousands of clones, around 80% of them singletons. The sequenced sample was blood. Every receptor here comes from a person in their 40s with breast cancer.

DNA of the CDR3: TGTGCTAGTGGTTTGGGGGGGATGGGGTCTGAAGCTTTCTTT. This translates into CASGLGGMGSEAFF. The chain recombines TRBV12-5 with TRBJ1-1, with D possibly being TRBD1 (5 bases). V was shortened by 1 base and J by 6 bases, with 12 bases between the two germline ends. Germline CDR1 reads LGHNT; CDR2 reads FRNRAP. The CDR3 extends over 14 amino acids. The full variable domain, rest sourced from reference TRBV12-5 and TRBJ1-1, is DARVTQTPRHKVTEMGQEVTMRCQPILGHNTVFWYRQTMMQGLELLAYFRNRAPLDDSGMPKDRFSAEMPDATLATLKIQPSEPRDSAVYFCASGLGGMGSEAFFGQGTRLTVV.

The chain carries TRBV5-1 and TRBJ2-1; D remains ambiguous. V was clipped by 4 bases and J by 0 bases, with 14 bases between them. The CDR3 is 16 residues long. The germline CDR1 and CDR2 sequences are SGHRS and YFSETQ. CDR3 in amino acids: CASSTAELSSYNEQFF. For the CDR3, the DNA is TGCGCCAGCAGCACGGCGGAGCTTAGCTCCTACAATGAGCAGTTCTTC.

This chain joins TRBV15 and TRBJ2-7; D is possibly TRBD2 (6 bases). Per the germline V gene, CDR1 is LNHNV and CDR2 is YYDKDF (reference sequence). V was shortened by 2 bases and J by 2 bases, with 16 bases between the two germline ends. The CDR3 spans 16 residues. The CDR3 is CATSRKSGTWPYEQYF. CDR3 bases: TGTGCCACCAGCAGAAAATCCGGGACTTGGCCCTACGAGCAGTACTTC.

The CDR3: CASSTGYNEQFF. CDR3 coding DNA: TGTGCCAGCAGTACAGGCTACAATGAGCAGTTCTTC. The gene calls are TRBV6-1 and TRBJ2-1, with D possibly matching TRBD1 (5 bases). Trimming stripped 5 bases from V and 3 bases from J, with 5 bases between. The CDR3 has 12 amino acids. Germline V gene lookup returns CDR1 MNHNS and CDR2 SASEGT.

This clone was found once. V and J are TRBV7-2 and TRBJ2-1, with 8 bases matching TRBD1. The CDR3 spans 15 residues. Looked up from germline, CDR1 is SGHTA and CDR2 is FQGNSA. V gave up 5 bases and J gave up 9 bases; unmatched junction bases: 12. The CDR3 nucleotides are TGTGCCAGCAGCCCTAGCCAGGGGGCCACAATTGAGCAGTTCTTC. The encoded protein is CASSPSQGATIEQFF.

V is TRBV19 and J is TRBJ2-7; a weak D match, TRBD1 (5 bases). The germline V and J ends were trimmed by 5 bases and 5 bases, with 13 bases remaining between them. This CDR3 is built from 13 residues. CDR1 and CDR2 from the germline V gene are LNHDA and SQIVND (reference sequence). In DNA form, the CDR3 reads TGTGCCAGTAGTCCGGTACAGGCGGACGAGCAGTACTTC. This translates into CASSPVQADEQYF. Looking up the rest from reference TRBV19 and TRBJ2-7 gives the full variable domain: DGGITQSPKYLFRKEGQNVTLSCEQNLNHDAMYWYRQDPGQGLRLIYYSQIVNDFQKGDIAEGYSVSREKKESFPLTVTSAQKNPTAFYLCASSPVQADEQYFGPGTRLTVT.

The CDR3 is CASSILSFRGALRYGYTF. The DNA of the CDR3 is TGTGCCAGTAGTATCCTATCCTTCCGGGGCGCCCTGAGGTATGGCTACACCTTC. The genes are TRBV19 and TRBJ1-2; D might be TRBD1 (5 bases). The CDR3 is made up of 18 amino acids. CDR1 and CDR2 from the germline V gene are LNHDA and SQIVND (reference sequence). The V and J ends lost 3 bases and 5 bases respectively, with 25 bases between them.

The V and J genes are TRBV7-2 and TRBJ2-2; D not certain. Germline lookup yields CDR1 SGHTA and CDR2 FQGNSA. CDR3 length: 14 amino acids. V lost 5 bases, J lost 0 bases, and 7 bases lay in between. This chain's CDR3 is CASSPHPNTGELFF. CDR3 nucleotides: TGTGCCAGCAGCCCACACCCGAACACCGGGGAGCTGTTTTTT.

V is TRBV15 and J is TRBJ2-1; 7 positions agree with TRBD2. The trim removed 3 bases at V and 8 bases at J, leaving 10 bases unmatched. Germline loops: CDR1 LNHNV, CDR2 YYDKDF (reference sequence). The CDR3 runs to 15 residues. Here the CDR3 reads CATSSPPGGSHEQFF. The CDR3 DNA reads TGTGCCACCAGCAGTCCTCCAGGCGGGAGCCATGAGCAGTTCTTC.

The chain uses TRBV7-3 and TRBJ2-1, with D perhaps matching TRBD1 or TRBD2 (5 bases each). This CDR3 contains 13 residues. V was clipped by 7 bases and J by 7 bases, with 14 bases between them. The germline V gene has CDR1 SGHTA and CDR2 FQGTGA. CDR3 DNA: TGTGCCAGCACGCTCGGATGGGGGAATGAGCAGTTCTTC. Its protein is CASTLGWGNEQFF.

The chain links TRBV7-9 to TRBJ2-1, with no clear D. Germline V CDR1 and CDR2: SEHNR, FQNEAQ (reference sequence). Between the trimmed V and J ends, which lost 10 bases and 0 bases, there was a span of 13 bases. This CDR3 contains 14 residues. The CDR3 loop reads CATPVVGSYNEQFF. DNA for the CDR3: TGTGCCACGCCAGTAGTCGGCTCCTACAATGAGCAGTTCTTC.

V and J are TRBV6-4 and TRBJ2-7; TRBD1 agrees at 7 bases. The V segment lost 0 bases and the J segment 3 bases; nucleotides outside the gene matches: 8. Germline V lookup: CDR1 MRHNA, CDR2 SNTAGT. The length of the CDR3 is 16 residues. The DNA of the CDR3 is TGTGCCAGCAGTGACTCGAGACAGGGTGGCTTCTACGAGCAGTACTTC. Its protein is CASSDSRQGGFYEQYF.

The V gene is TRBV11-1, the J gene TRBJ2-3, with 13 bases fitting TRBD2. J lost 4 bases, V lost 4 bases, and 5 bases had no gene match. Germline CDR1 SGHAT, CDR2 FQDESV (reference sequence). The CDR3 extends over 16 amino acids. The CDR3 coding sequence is TGTGCCAGCAGCTCCCGGACTAGCGGGAGTTCAGATACGCAGTATTTT. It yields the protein CASSSRTSGSSDTQYF.

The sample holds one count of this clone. The CDR3 sequence is CASSHNTQNNEQFF. The DNA for the CDR3 is TGCGCCAGCAGCCATAATACCCAGAACAATGAGCAGTTCTTC. J is TRBJ2-1 and V is TRBV4-1; no reliable D call. Germline loops: CDR1 MGHRA, CDR2 YSYEKL. With 3 bases removed from V and 5 bases from J, the gap between germline ends came to 11 bases. This CDR3 comprises 14 residues.

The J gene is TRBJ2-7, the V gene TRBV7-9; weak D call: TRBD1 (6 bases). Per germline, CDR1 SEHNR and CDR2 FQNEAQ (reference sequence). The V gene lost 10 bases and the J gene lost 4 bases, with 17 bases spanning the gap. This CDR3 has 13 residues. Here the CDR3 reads CAIPSPTGYEQYF. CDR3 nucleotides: TGTGCCATCCCGTCCCCCACAGGGTACGAGCAGTACTTC.

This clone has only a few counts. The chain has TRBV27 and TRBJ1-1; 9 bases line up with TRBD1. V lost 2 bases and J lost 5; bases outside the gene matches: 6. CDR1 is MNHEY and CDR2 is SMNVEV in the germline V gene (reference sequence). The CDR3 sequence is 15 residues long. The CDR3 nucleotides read TGTGCCAGCAGTTTAGGACAGGGGTTCCGGACTGAAGCTTTCTTT. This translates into CASSLGQGFRTEAFF.

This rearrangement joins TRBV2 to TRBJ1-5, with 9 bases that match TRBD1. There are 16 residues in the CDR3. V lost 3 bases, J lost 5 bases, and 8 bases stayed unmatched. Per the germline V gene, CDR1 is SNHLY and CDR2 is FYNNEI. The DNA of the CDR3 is TGTGCCAGCAGTGATACTGGGACAGGGCCCCATCAGCCCCAGCATTTT. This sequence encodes CASSDTGTGPHQPQHF.

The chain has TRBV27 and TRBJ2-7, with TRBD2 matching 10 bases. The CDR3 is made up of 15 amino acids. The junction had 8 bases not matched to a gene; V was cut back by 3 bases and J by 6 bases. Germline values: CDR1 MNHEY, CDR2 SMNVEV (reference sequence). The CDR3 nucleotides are TGTGCCAGCAGTTTCGGGGCTAGCGGGAGTAGCGAGCAGTACTTC. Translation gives CASSFGASGSSEQYF.

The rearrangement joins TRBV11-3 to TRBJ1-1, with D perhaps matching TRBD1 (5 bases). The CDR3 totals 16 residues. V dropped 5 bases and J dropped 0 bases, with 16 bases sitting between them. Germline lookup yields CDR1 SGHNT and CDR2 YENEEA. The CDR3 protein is CASSPGLGRMNTEAFF. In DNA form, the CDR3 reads TGTGCCAGCAGCCCCGGCCTGGGGCGGATGAACACTGAAGCTTTCTTT.

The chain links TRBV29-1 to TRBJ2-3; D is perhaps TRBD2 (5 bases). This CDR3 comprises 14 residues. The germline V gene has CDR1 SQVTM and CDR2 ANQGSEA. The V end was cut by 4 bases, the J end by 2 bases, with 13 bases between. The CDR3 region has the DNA TGCAGCGTTGTGAGTGGGAGCCTCACAGATACGCAGTATTTT. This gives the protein CSVVSGSLTDTQYF.

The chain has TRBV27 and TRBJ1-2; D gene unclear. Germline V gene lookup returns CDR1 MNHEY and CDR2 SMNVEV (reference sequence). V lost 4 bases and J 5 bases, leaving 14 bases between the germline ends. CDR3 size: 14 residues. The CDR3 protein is CASSSENGFYGYTF. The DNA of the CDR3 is TGTGCCAGCAGTTCGGAAAACGGTTTTTATGGCTACACCTTC.

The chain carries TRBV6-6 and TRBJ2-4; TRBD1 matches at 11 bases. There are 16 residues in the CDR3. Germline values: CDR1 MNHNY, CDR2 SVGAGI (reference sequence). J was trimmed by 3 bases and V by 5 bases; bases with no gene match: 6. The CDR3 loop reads CASSIGGTGGKNIQYF. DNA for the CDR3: TGTGCCAGCAGTATCGGGGGGACAGGGGGCAAAAACATTCAGTACTTC.

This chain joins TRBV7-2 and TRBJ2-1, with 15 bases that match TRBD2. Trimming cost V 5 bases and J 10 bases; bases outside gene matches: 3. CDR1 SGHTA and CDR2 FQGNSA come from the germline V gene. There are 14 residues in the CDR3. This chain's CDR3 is CASSLGLAGGEQFF. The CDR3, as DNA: TGTGCCAGCAGCCTGGGACTAGCGGGAGGCGAGCAGTTCTTC.

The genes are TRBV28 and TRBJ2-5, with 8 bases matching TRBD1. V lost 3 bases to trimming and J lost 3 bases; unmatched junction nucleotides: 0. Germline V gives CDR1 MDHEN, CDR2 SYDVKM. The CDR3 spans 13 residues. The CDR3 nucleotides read TGTGCCAGCAGTTTGGGACAGGAAGAGACCCAGTACTTC. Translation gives CASSLGQEETQYF.

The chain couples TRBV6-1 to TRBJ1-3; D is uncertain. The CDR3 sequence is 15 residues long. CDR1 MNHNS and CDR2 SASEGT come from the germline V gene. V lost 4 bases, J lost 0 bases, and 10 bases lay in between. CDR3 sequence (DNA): TGTGCCAGCAGTGCACGATCCAGCTCTGGAAACACCATATATTTT. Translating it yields CASSARSSSGNTIYF.

The CDR3 spells CASRFDYEQYF. In DNA form, the CDR3 reads TGTGCCAGCAGGTTCGACTACGAGCAGTACTTC. The chain recombines TRBV2 with TRBJ2-7; no reliable D call. The CDR3 totals 11 residues. Deletions cut 6 bases from V and 3 bases from J, with 6 bases between. The germline CDR1 and CDR2 sequences are SNHLY and FYNNEI.

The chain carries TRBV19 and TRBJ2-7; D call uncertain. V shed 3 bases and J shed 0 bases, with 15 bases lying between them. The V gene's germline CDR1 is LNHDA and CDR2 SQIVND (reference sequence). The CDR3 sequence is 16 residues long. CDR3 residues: CASSIGLGPISYEQYF. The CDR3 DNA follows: TGTGCCAGTAGTATTGGATTGGGCCCAATCTCCTACGAGCAGTACTTC.

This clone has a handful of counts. The CDR3 DNA follows: TGTGCCAGCAGCCCCTGGGAGACCAGTTACAATGAGCAGTTCTTC. Its protein product is CASSPWETSYNEQFF. The chain recombines TRBV9 with TRBJ2-1; D might be TRBD2 (5 bases). Trimming cost V 4 bases and J 4 bases, with 15 bases left between them. From germline, CDR1 is SGDLS and CDR2 YYNGEE. This CDR3 is built from 15 residues.

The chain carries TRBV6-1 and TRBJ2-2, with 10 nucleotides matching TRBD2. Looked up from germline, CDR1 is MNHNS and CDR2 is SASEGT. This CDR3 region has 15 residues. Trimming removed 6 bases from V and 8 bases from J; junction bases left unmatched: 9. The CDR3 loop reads CASSKPNSGRGELFF. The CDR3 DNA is TGTGCCAGCAGCAAACCGAATAGCGGGAGGGGGGAGCTGTTTTTT.

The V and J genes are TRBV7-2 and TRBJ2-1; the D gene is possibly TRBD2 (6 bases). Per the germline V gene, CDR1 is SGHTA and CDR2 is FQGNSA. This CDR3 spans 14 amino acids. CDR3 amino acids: CASGRGSGSIEQFF. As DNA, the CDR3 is TGTGCAAGCGGTCGGGGGAGTGGCTCGATTGAGCAGTTCTTC.

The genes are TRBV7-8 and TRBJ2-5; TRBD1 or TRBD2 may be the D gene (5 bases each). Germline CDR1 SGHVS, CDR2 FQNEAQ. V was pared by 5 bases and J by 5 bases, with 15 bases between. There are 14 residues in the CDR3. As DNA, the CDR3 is TGTGCCAGCAGCCCCCGCGAGGGGCGGGAGACCCAGTACTTC. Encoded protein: CASSPREGRETQYF.

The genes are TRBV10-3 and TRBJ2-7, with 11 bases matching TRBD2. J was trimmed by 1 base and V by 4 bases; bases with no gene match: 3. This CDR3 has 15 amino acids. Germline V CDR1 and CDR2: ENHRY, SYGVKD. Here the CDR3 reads CAISGTSGLSYEQYF. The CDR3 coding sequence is TGTGCCATCAGTGGGACTAGCGGGCTTTCCTACGAGCAGTACTTC.